Sequencing of this T cell receptor (beta chain) was carried out in a study of molecular identifiers for immune sequencing clone quantification. Each CDR3 protein is one row after TCRdb ran MiXCR on the PCR reads. The data contain a few hundred thousand distinct CDR3 sequences, roughly 24% of them singletons. A few counts support this clonotype. The CDR3 is made up of 14 amino acids. V was pared by 6 bases and J by 0 bases, with 12 bases between. The V gene's germline CDR1 is MNHEY and CDR2 SMNVEV (reference sequence). The clonotype originates from a human donor in good health. Some libraries in this study had Jurkat cell RNA spiked in. V gene TRBV27 combines with J gene TRBJ2-7; tentative D call: TRBD1 (6 bases). Sequenced input: naive CD8+ T cells from blood, with Jurkat cell RNA spiked in. Indicated subset: FACS-sorted CD8+CD4-CCR7+CD45RA+ naive T cells. The CDR3: CASSPQGYSYEQYF. The CDR3 DNA sequence: TGTGCCAGCAGCCCCCAGGGGTACTCCTACGAGCAGTACTTC.